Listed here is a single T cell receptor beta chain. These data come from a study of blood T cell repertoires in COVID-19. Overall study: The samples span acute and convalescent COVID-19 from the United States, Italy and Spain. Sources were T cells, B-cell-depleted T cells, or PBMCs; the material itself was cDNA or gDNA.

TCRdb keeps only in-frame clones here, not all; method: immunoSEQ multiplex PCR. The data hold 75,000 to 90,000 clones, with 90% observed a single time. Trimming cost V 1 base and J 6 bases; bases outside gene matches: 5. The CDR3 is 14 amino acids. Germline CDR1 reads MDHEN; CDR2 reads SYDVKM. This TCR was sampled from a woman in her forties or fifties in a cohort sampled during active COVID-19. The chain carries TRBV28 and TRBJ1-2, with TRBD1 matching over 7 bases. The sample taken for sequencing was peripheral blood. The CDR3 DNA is TGTGCCAGCAGTTTATACAGGGGTAATGATGGCTACACCTTC. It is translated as CASSLYRGNDGYTF.